Below are 24 T cell receptor beta chains sequenced from a single sample in a study of cytomegalovirus exposure and HLA in healthy donors. The PCR employed 60 Vbeta primers together with 13 Jbeta primers. Libraries were prepared by immunoSEQ multiplex PCR; TCRdb keeps only in-frame clonotypes and omits some of them. The sample consists of 150,000 to 200,000 clones, more than 75% of them appearing once. The source material was PBMCs. The receptors here all came from a woman aged 25 to 39 in good health and CMV-seropositive.

This chain links TRBV2 with TRBJ2-7; TRBD2 might be the D (7 bases). Trimming pared 3 bases from V and 5 bases from J, leaving 17 bases between. Germline loops: CDR1 SNHLY, CDR2 FYNNEI. The CDR3 loop spans 15 amino acids. CDR3 sequence: CASSEVWGGLDEQYF. The CDR3, as DNA: TGTGCCAGCAGTGAGGTTTGGGGGGGCCTCGACGAGCAGTACTTC. Full variable domain (outside the CDR3, taken from reference TRBV2 and TRBJ2-7): EPEVTQTPSHQVTQMGQEVILRCVPISNHLYFYWYRQILGQKVEFLVSFYNNEISEKSEIFDDQFSVERPDGSNFTLKIRSTKLEDSAMYFCASSEVWGGLDEQYFGPGTRLTVT.

This sequence joins TRBV7-8 and TRBJ2-3; weak D call: TRBD1 (5 bases). Trimming cost V 6 bases and J 2 bases, with 12 bases left between them. Germline-derived CDR1 and CDR2 are SGHVS and FQNEAQ. CDR3 length: 14 amino acids. CDR3 protein: CASRRQFSTDTQYF. CDR3 DNA: TGTGCCAGCAGGCGACAGTTTTCCACAGATACGCAGTATTTT.

This clone has only a few counts. The V and J genes are TRBV9 and TRBJ1-1; 7 bases align to TRBD1. J gave up 4 bases and V 4 bases, and 4 bases lay outside the gene matches. The CDR3 consists of 13 residues. Germline loops: CDR1 SGDLS, CDR2 YYNGEE. CDR3 amino acids: CASSPRDSTEAFF. CDR3 in DNA: TGTGCCAGCAGCCCTCGGGACAGCACTGAAGCTTTCTTT.

CDR3 DNA sequence: TGTGCCAGCAGTTACTCCCGGGACAGGGGGCCACCGGAGCAGTACTTC. This codes for CASSYSRDRGPPEQYF. This sequence joins TRBV6-6 and TRBJ2-7, with TRBD1 matching 12 bases. This CDR3 has 16 amino acids. V shed 0 bases and J 7 bases; nucleotides not matched to a gene: 7. Germline lookup yields CDR1 MNHNY and CDR2 SVGAGI (reference sequence).

The chain has TRBV25-1 and TRBJ1-1; the D gene is possibly TRBD1 (5 bases). The V end was cut by 4 bases, the J end by 3 bases, with 9 bases between. Germline loops: CDR1 MGHDK, CDR2 SYGVNS. The CDR3 sequence is 13 residues long. The CDR3 DNA sequence: TGTGCCAGCAGTGGCGGGACGCACACTGAAGCTTTCTTT. Encoded protein: CASSGGTHTEAFF. Using reference TRBV25-1 and TRBJ1-1 for the parts outside the CDR3, the full variable domain is EADIYQTPRYLVIGTGKKITLECSQTMGHDKMYWYQQDPGMELHLIHYSYGVNSTEKGDLSSESTVSRIRTEHFPLTLESARPSHTSQYLCASSGGTHTEAFFGQGTRLTVV.

The chain links TRBV12-2 to TRBJ2-5; TRBD1 reflects the table's D call only, with no check against the DNA. TRBV12-2 is a known pseudogene. The CDR3 totals 14 residues. The CDR3 reads CASRFTVYQETQYF. As DNA, the CDR3 is TGTGCAAGTCGCTTTACAGTGTACCAAGAGACCCAGTACTTC.

The V call is TRBV9, the J call TRBJ1-5, with 7 bases aligning to TRBD1. This CDR3 is built from 14 residues. V gave up 5 bases and J gave up 9 bases; unmatched junction bases: 11. CDR1 is SGDLS, CDR2 YYNGEE, per germline. CDR3 in amino acids: CASSSGTEVGPQHF. CDR3 sequence (DNA): TGTGCCAGCAGTTCCGGGACAGAGGTTGGGCCCCAGCATTTT.

V is TRBV7-2 and J is TRBJ2-5; TRBD2 matches at 11 bases. CDR3 length: 17 amino acids. Trimming took 1 base from V and 4 from J; bases not matched to a gene: 8. The germline V gene encodes CDR1 SGHTA and CDR2 FQGNSA. The DNA of the CDR3 is TGTGCCAGCAGCTTAGGGATTAGCGGGGGGGCCGGAGAGACCCAGTACTTC. Translated, it gives CASSLGISGGAGETQYF.

This chain joins TRBV5-1 and TRBJ2-1, with 7 bases identical to TRBD2. Germline CDR1 reads SGHRS; CDR2 reads YFSETQ. J lost 6 bases, V lost 3 bases, and 12 bases had no gene match. The length of the CDR3 is 16 residues. Here the CDR3 reads CASSSFSQGGSNEQFF. CDR3 in DNA: TGCGCCAGCAGCTCCTTTAGCCAGGGAGGGTCCAATGAGCAGTTCTTC.

V and J are TRBV25-1 and TRBJ2-3; weak D call: TRBD2 (7 bases). CDR1 MGHDK and CDR2 SYGVNS come from the germline V gene. There are 14 residues in the CDR3. The germline V and J ends were trimmed by 3 bases and 4 bases, with 11 bases remaining between them. CDR3 sequence: CASSEGRGADTQYF. CDR3 bases: TGTGCCAGCAGTGAGGGGAGGGGGGCAGATACGCAGTATTTT.

This chain joins TRBV27 and TRBJ2-2; TRBD1 agrees at 7 bases. V was pared by 5 bases and J by 5 bases, with 11 bases of the junction left unmatched. Germline values: CDR1 MNHEY, CDR2 SMNVEV (reference sequence). The CDR3 runs 16 residues. Here the CDR3 reads CASSITGDPRTGELFF. In DNA, the CDR3 is TGTGCCAGCAGTATCACAGGGGACCCAAGAACCGGGGAGCTGTTTTTT.

The chain has TRBV11-2 and TRBJ2-5, with a weak D call TRBD1 (7 bases). The DNA end lines up better with TRBJ2-7; the J call may be wrong. Germline loops: CDR1 SGHAT, CDR2 FQNNGV. The CDR3 is 15 residues long. Here the CDR3 reads CASSYSGGTAYEQYF. The CDR3 DNA reads TGTGCCAGCAGCTACAGCGGAGGGACAGCCTACGAGCAGTACTTC.

This clone has a single count. The chain recombines TRBV7-8 with TRBJ2-1, with a weak D call TRBD2 (6 bases). The CDR3 consists of 15 residues. Germline assignment: CDR1 SGHVS and CDR2 FQNEAQ. Trimming took off 4 bases at V and 9 bases at J, with 19 bases between the two ends. CDR3 in amino acids: CASSYSAGKIAEQFF. The CDR3 DNA reads TGTGCCAGCAGCTACAGTGCGGGGAAGATAGCTGAGCAGTTCTTC.

This clone came up a few times. The J gene is TRBJ2-5, the V gene TRBV18; 9 bases are a match to TRBD2. Losses at the gene ends were 6 bases for V and 1 base for J; bases not matched to a gene: 6. CDR1 and CDR2 (germline): KGHSH, LQKENI. The length of the CDR3 is 15 residues. As DNA, the CDR3 is TGTGCCAGCTCGTCGGGTAGCGGGGGCCAAGAGACCCAGTACTTC. It specifies CASSSGSGGQETQYF.

Only a few counts were recorded for this clone. J is TRBJ1-2 and V is TRBV28, with D possibly TRBD1 on 6 matching bases. Germline V gene lookup returns CDR1 MDHEN and CDR2 SYDVKM. V lost 4 bases and J lost 6, with 12 bases in between. There are 13 residues in the CDR3. CDR3 protein: CASSSGTLNGYTF. CDR3 DNA: TGTGCCAGCAGTTCCGGGACATTGAATGGCTACACCTTC.

This clone has a handful of counts. The chain couples TRBV27 to TRBJ1-4, with a tentative D call TRBD1 (6 bases). Germline V gives CDR1 MNHEY, CDR2 SMNVEV (reference sequence). V lost 5 bases and J lost 7, with 11 bases in between. The CDR3 is made up of 13 amino acids. The chain's CDR3 is CASSRGGGEKLFF. The CDR3 DNA reads TGTGCCAGCAGTCGGGGAGGGGGTGAAAAACTGTTTTTT.

The DNA of the CDR3 is TGCGCCAGCATCAGGGGGCGAGGCACTGAAGCTTTCTTT. Translation gives CASIRGRGTEAFF. J is TRBJ1-1 and V is TRBV10-2; 8 positions agree with TRBD1. The V gene's germline CDR1 is WSHSY and CDR2 SAAADI. V lost 7 bases to trimming and J lost 4 bases; unmatched junction nucleotides: 5. The CDR3 extends over 13 amino acids.

The sample holds a few counts of this clone. The chain is built from TRBV5-1 and TRBJ2-7, with TRBD1 matching over 7 bases. CDR1 is SGHRS and CDR2 is YFSETQ in the germline V gene. The CDR3 length is 13 residues. The V and J ends lost 0 bases and 7 bases, in that order; junction bases with no gene match: 4. The CDR3: CASSLGDSDEQYF. CDR3 nucleotides: TGCGCCAGCAGCTTGGGGGACAGTGATGAGCAGTACTTC.

This clone has just one count. This chain links TRBV5-5 with TRBJ2-1; 11 bases agree with TRBD2. This CDR3 contains 15 residues. The germline gives CDR1 SGHKS, CDR2 YYEKEE (reference sequence). The V and J ends lost 3 bases and 8 bases, in that order; junction bases with no gene match: 7. The CDR3 reads CASSYRTSGLDEQFF. CDR3 bases: TGTGCCAGCAGCTACCGGACTAGCGGGTTGGATGAGCAGTTCTTC.

The chain recombines TRBV2 with TRBJ2-7, with a possible D match to TRBD1 (8 bases). Trimming removed 7 bases at V and 2 bases at J, with 15 bases between. Germline V CDR1 and CDR2: SNHLY, FYNNEI. CDR3 length: 14 amino acids. CDR3 protein: CASKQGGAPYEQYF. CDR3 nucleotides: TGTGCCAGCAAACAGGGGGGGGCCCCCTACGAGCAGTACTTC. Full variable domain (outside the CDR3, taken from reference TRBV2 and TRBJ2-7): EPEVTQTPSHQVTQMGQEVILRCVPISNHLYFYWYRQILGQKVEFLVSFYNNEISEKSEIFDDQFSVERPDGSNFTLKIRSTKLEDSAMYFCASKQGGAPYEQYFGPGTRLTVT.

The chain carries TRBV15 and TRBJ2-7, with TRBD2 matching over 8 bases. The CDR3 covers 15 residues. Germline loops: CDR1 LNHNV, CDR2 YYDKDF (reference sequence). Losses at the gene ends were 1 base for V and 6 bases for J; bases not matched to a gene: 8. CDR3 region: CATSRGGTGGFEQYF. CDR3 in DNA: TGTGCCACCAGCAGAGGAGGGACGGGGGGGTTCGAGCAGTACTTC.

The chain joins TRBV13 to TRBJ2-7; possible D gene TRBD1, 6 bases. The V and J ends lost 5 bases and 6 bases respectively, with 17 bases between them. CDR1 is PRHDT, CDR2 FYEKMQ, per germline (reference sequence). This CDR3 spans 14 amino acids. The CDR3 sequence is CASSPETGRVEQYF. The CDR3 nucleotides read TGTGCCAGCAGCCCTGAGACAGGACGGGTCGAGCAGTACTTC.

The V gene is TRBV29-1, the J gene TRBJ1-5, with D tentatively TRBD1 (6 bases). Germline CDR1 is SQVTM and CDR2 is ANQGSEA. The CDR3 sequence is 17 residues long. V was shortened by 4 bases and J by 0 bases, with 19 bases between the two germline ends. As DNA, the CDR3 is TGCAGCGTTGGTCACAGGGTGACTTACTATAGCAATCAGCCCCAGCATTTT. This codes for CSVGHRVTYYSNQPQHF.

The chain joins TRBV28 to TRBJ1-3; 7 bases agree with TRBD1. The germline V gene encodes CDR1 MDHEN and CDR2 SYDVKM. The length of the CDR3 is 15 residues. V was clipped by 2 bases and J by 4 bases; unmatched bases: 5. The CDR3 sequence: CASSLEGAAGNTIYF. The CDR3 nucleotides are TGTGCCAGCAGTTTAGAGGGGGCGGCAGGAAACACCATATATTTT.